These T cell receptor beta chains were read from a single sample in a study of cytomegalovirus exposure and HLA in healthy donors. Data came from immunoSEQ multiplex PCR; TCRdb stores just in-frame clones and leaves some out. In the table there are about 110,000 clones, around 75% of which are singletons. The sequencing input was PBMCs. The receptors were sampled from a man aged 35 to 55 in good health and CMV-seronegative. CDR3s include the opening cysteine and the closing phenylalanine or tryptophan. The D gene is left open where the match is weak. Clone size appears in some rows only: once, few, many, or a class for an expanded clone.

j_gene | abundance | v_gene | d_gene | CDR3nt | CDR3aa
TRBJ2-3 | - | TRBV5-1 | - | TGCGCCAGCAGGTTTTCGGGCACAGATACGCAGTATTTT | CASRFSGTDTQYF
TRBJ2-3 | once | TRBV5-4 | TRBD1 | TGTGCCAGCAGCAATCCCGGGACAGGGAGCACAGATACGCAGTATTTT | CASSNPGTGSTDTQYF
TRBJ2-1 | - | TRBV29-1 | - | TGCAGCGTTTTAGGGGATCTTAGCTCCTACAATGAGCAGTTCTTC | CSVLGDLSSYNEQFF
TRBJ1-5 | - | TRBV7-6 | - | TGTGCCAGCACCCGTCAACAGGGTGGCAATCAGCCCCAGCATTTT | CASTRQQGGNQPQHF
TRBJ2-1 | - | TRBV5-4 | - | TGTGCCAGCAGCTCACAACAGGGTTACAATGAGCAGTTCTTC | CASSSQQGYNEQFF
TRBJ1-4 | - | TRBV11-2 | - | TGTGCCAGCAGCTTAGTCGGGGGGACTAATGAAAAACTGTTTTTT | CASSLVGGTNEKLFF
TRBJ2-7 | - | TRBV7-2 | TRBD2 | TGTGCCAGCAGCTCAAGCCTAGCGGGGGAGCGGCAGTACTTC | CASSSSLAGERQYF
TRBJ1-5 | - | TRBV28 | - | TGTGCCAGCAGTCCCCTGCAGGGTTTGTATAGCAATCAGCCCCAGCATTTT | CASSPLQGLYSNQPQHF
TRBJ1-5 | few | TRBV6-6 | - | TGTGCCAGCAGAACACACAGGGACAATCAGCCCCAGCATTTT | CASRTHRDNQPQHF
TRBJ2-1 | - | TRBV19 | TRBD2 | TGTGCCAGTAGTATAGTTGGCGGGAGGGTTTACAATGAGCAGTTCTTC | CASSIVGGRVYNEQFF
TRBJ1-5 | - | TRBV4-1 | TRBD1 | TGCGCCAGCAGCCAGTACACAGGGGTTGGAGAAGGGGTTCAGCCCCAGCATTTT | CASSQYTGVGEGVQPQHF
TRBJ1-2 | - | TRBV27 | - | TGTGCCAGCAGTTTGAGCGGCGTTGATGGCTACACCTTC | CASSLSGVDGYTF
TRBJ1-1 | - | TRBV18 | TRBD1 | TGTGCCAGCTCACCATTCGCCGGGACAGGGAGGGCTGAAGCTTTCTTT | CASSPFAGTGRAEAFF
TRBJ1-4 | - | TRBV28 | - | TGTGCCAGCAGTACCGTCCGGGAACAAAATGAAAAACTGTTTTTT | CASSTVREQNEKLFF
TRBJ2-7 | - | TRBV7-2 | TRBD2 | TGTGCCAGCAGCTTAGGACTAGCGGGGGTCGCCGAGCAGTACTTC | CASSLGLAGVAEQYF
TRBJ1-2 | - | TRBV10-3 | TRBD1 | TGTGCCATCAGACCACAGGGGTCCTCCGCGGGCTACACCTTC | CAIRPQGSSAGYTF
TRBJ1-3 | - | TRBV7-9 | TRBD1 | TGTGCCAGCAGCCTGACAGGGCGCGGGAACACCATATATTTT | CASSLTGRGNTIYF
TRBJ2-5 | - | TRBV6-4 | - | TGTGCCAGCAGTGACTCGTCACCTTCGGGGCAGTACTTC | CASSDSSPSGQYF
TRBJ2-1 | - | TRBV2 | - | TGTGCCACCCTAGGTTACAATGAGCAGTTCTTC | CATLGYNEQFF
TRBJ2-1 | few | TRBV6-4 | TRBD1 | TGTGCCAGCCGGGACAGCGAGTACAATGAGCAGTTCTTC | CASRDSEYNEQFF
TRBJ1-5 | - | TRBV6-6 | - | TGTGCCAGTACAGGGTCTGGCAATCAGCCCCAGCATTTT | CASTGSGNQPQHF
TRBJ2-7 | - | TRBV6-1 | - | TGTGCCAGCAGTGAGGCGGCCCGGGGGCAGTACTTC | CASSEAARGQYF
TRBJ2-5 | - | TRBV5-1 | - | TGCGCCAGCAGCTTCCCATGGACAGCCCTTCAAGAGACCCAGTACTTC | CASSFPWTALQETQYF
TRBJ2-7 | - | TRBV15 | TRBD1 | TGTGCCACCAGCTGGGACAGGCGGAGCTCCTACGAGCAGTACTTC | CATSWDRRSSYEQYF
TRBJ2-3 | - | TRBV6-1 | - | TGTGCCAGCAGGAGACAGGCAACTAGCACAGATACGCAGTATTTT | CASRRQATSTDTQYF
TRBJ1-1 | - | TRBV6-5 | - | TGTGCCAGCAGTTACTCTCGGAGGGTGAACACTGAAGCTTTCTTT | CASSYSRRVNTEAFF